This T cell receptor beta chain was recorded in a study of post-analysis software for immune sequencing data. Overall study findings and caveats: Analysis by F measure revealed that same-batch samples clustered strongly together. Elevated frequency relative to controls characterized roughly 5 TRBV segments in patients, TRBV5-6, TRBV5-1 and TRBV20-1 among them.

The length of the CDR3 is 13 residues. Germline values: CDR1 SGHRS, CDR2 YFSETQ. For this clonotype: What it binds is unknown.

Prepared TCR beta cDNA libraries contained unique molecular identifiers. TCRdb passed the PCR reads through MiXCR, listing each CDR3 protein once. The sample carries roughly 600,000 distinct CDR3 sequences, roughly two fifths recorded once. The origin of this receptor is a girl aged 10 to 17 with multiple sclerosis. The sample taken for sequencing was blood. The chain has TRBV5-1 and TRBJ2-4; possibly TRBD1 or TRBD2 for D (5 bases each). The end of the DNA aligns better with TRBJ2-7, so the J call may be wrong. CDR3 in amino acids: CASSFEGNYEQYF. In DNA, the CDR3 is TGCGCCAGCAGCTTTGAGGGGAACTACGAGCAGTACTTC.